The 3 T cell receptor beta chains in this list originate from one sample, sequenced in a study of T-cell memory formation after mild COVID-19. TCRdb redid the calling of the 5' RACE reads with MiXCR, one entry per CDR3 protein. The sample lists more than 300,000 distinct CDR3 sequences, 12% to 15% occurring once. Source material: PBMCs or a T cell subset sorted from them (not recorded which). These receptors were taken from a man in his late teens or twenties who had mild COVID-19 (a few samples of this study predate the infection). Cell type and time point are not known.

This clonotype was seen a handful of times. The rearrangement links TRBV11-2 to TRBJ1-3, with TRBD1 identical over 7 bases. V lost 6 bases, J lost 4 bases, and 9 bases stayed unmatched. CDR1 is SGHAT and CDR2 is FQNNGV in the germline V gene. The CDR3 loop spans 15 amino acids. DNA of the CDR3: TGTGCCAGCAGACCCTACACAGGGGCCGGAAACACCATATATTTT. This encodes CASRPYTGAGNTIYF.

The chain joins TRBV6-5 to TRBJ2-1; a weak D match, TRBD2 (5 bases). Trimming removed 6 bases at V and 12 bases at J, with 12 bases between. CDR1 and CDR2 from the germline V gene are MNHEY and SVGAGI. The CDR3 runs 11 residues. In DNA form, the CDR3 reads TGTGCCAGCAGCCTCGGGGATTGGCAGTTCTTC. Amino acids: CASSLGDWQFF.

This chain links TRBV20-1 with TRBJ2-3, with D possibly being TRBD1 or TRBD2 (5 bases each). The CDR3 spans 14 residues. Trimming removed 0 bases at V and 1 base at J, with 8 bases between. Germline loops: CDR1 DFQATT, CDR2 SNEGSKA (reference sequence). CDR3 amino acids: CSAREGVGTDTQYF. Here the CDR3 DNA reads TGCAGTGCTAGAGAGGGGGTCGGCACAGATACGCAGTATTTT.